The 11 T cell receptor beta chains reported below all come from one sample, sequenced in a study of T cells in Graves' hyperthyroidism and ophthalmopathy. TCR beta CDR3 regions were amplified from RNA transcripts. With the HTBI primer set, the TCR CDR3 went through a first round of RT-PCR. TCRdb re-called the multiplex PCR reads through MiXCR, storing one row per CDR3 protein. Among 450,000 to 700,000 distinct CDR3 sequences listed, around 46% were seen once. The sequencing sample was made of peripheral blood or thyroid tissue (not recorded which). These receptors originate from an adult woman with Graves' disease, either hyperthyroidism or ophthalmopathy (not recorded which).

The chain is built from TRBV5-5 and TRBJ1-1; 12 bases fit TRBD1. The CDR3 spans 16 residues. CDR1 SGHKS and CDR2 YYEKEE come from the germline V gene (reference sequence). V was pared by 4 bases and J by 3 bases, with 7 bases of the junction left unmatched. For the CDR3, the DNA is TGTGCCAGCAGCGTCGGGACAGGGGGCCTATACACTGAAGCTTTCTTT. The encoded protein is CASSVGTGGLYTEAFF.

This chain uses TRBV28 with TRBJ2-7, with a weak D call TRBD1 (7 bases). Per the germline V gene, CDR1 is MDHEN and CDR2 is SYDVKM. Trimming shortened V by 6 bases and J by 6 bases, and 18 bases separated the two germline ends. CDR3 length: 14 residues. The CDR3 DNA reads TGTGCCAGCAGAAGCAGGGGGGCCTATGGCGAGCAGTACTTC. Its translation: CASRSRGAYGEQYF.

This clonotype was seen only once. V is TRBV15 and J is TRBJ1-1; D is possibly TRBD1 (6 bases). The V gene's germline CDR1 is LNHNV and CDR2 YYDKDF (reference sequence). V lost 3 bases, J lost 3 bases, and 11 bases lay in between. The length of the CDR3 is 14 residues. The CDR3 loop reads CATSSEGVHTEAFF. DNA of the CDR3: TGTGCCACCAGCAGCGAGGGGGTGCACACTGAAGCTTTCTTT.

The chain has TRBV14 and TRBJ1-3; 12 nucleotides align to TRBD1. With 0 bases clipped from V and 8 bases from J, the junction kept 8 bases outside the gene matches. Germline V CDR1 and CDR2: SGHDN, FVKESK. The length of the CDR3 is 17 residues. DNA for the CDR3: TGTGCCAGCAGCCAAGAGTTTCGGGACAGGGGGCGTTACACCATATATTTT. Protein product: CASSQEFRDRGRYTIYF.

As concerns this clonotype: Without the conserved terminal phenylalanine or tryptophan, this CDR3 likely stems from a read error. The DNA is left out, because the CDR3 cannot be placed on it with certainty; the CDR3 is given as TCRdb lists it. V and J are TRBV10-3 and TRBJ2-5; the DNA was not compared with TRBD2, the D call given in the table. Looked up from germline, CDR1 is ENHRY and CDR2 is SYGVKD. The CDR3 comprises 11 residues, both ends counted. The chain's CDR3 is CAISERGPGTS.

This clonotype occurred many times. The CDR3 protein is CASSSGPTSSDEQFF. For the CDR3, the DNA is TGCGCCAGCAGCTCGGGACCGACTAGCTCCGATGAGCAGTTCTTC. The genes are TRBV5-1 and TRBJ2-1; 7 nucleotides align to TRBD2. Per germline, CDR1 SGHRS and CDR2 YFSETQ. This CDR3 is built from 15 residues. With 3 bases clipped from V and 8 bases from J, the junction kept 11 bases outside the gene matches.

This clonotype was picked up many times. The V gene is TRBV6-5, the J gene TRBJ2-6; no clear D. Germline CDR1 MNHEY, CDR2 SVGAGI. CDR3 size: 15 residues. Trimming took 2 bases from V and 5 from J, leaving 10 bases between them. CDR3 nucleotides: TGTGCCAGCAGTTACCGACCCAATCGGGCCAACGTCCTGACTTTC. Encoded protein: CASSYRPNRANVLTF.

The sample holds many counts of this clonotype. The chain joins TRBV28 to TRBJ2-5; D remains ambiguous. V was clipped by 4 bases and J by 2 bases, with 11 bases between them. CDR3 size: 14 residues. Germline V lookup: CDR1 MDHEN, CDR2 SYDVKM. CDR3 sequence (DNA): TGTGCCAGCAGTTCCCCTTACCTACAAGAGACCCAGTACTTC. Its translation: CASSSPYLQETQYF.

On this clonotype: This CDR3 fails to terminate in the conserved phenylalanine or tryptophan, so it likely reflects a read error. The DNA is omitted, as the CDR3 cannot be located on it reliably, and the CDR3 follows TCRdb's listing. V is TRBV5-1 and J is TRBJ2-7; the table's D gene call, TRBD2, was not cross checked with the DNA. Ends included, the CDR3 has 9 residues. In germline, CDR1 is SGHRS, CDR2 YFSETQ. CDR3 in amino acids: CASSPGLVK.

This chain uses TRBV5-4 with TRBJ2-7; 9 bases align to TRBD1. Germline lookup yields CDR1 SGHNT and CDR2 YYREEE (reference sequence). The V and J ends lost 5 bases and 5 bases, in that order; junction bases with no gene match: 11. This CDR3 is 15 amino acids long. Here the CDR3 reads CASRRSVGQGNEQYF. In DNA, the CDR3 is TGTGCCAGCAGGAGGAGCGTGGGACAGGGAAACGAGCAGTACTTC.

The chain has TRBV20-1 and TRBJ2-5; TRBD1 aligns across 8 bases. The germline V gene has CDR1 DFQATT and CDR2 SNEGSKA (reference sequence). This CDR3 spans 15 amino acids. Trimming removed 5 bases from V and 0 bases from J; junction bases left unmatched: 8. CDR3 loop: CSAYLPGQDQETQYF. As DNA, the CDR3 is TGCAGTGCTTACCTCCCGGGACAGGACCAAGAGACCCAGTACTTC.